This is a list of T cell receptor beta chains from one sample in a study of Tregs in tolerant kidney transplant recipients. Using immunoSEQ multiplex PCR, the repertoire was profiled, and TCRdb retains in-frame clones only, with some absent. The profile covers about 120,000 clones, with roughly nine tenths appearing a single time and approximately 0.59% taken by the ten largest. The sequenced sample was CD4+ T cells from blood. Every receptor here comes from a human donor in good health. Each CDR3 is given with its conserved first and last residue. A D gene is named only where the DNA matches it firmly. Size is omitted from some rows. Given values are once, few, many or a class for expanded clones.

v_gene	d_gene	j_gene	abundance	CDR3nt	CDR3aa
TRBV9	-	TRBJ1-2	-	TGTGCCAGCAGCGGACATGGCAACAGCGCCCTAGTTAGCTATGGCTACACCTTC	CASSGHGNSALVSYGYTF
TRBV30	TRBD1	TRBJ1-1	-	TGTGCCTGGAGGGGAAGATTGTGGAGGGGGCGATTGAACACTGAAGCTTTCTTT	CAWRGRLWRGRLNTEAFF
TRBV6-4	-	TRBJ1-1	once	TGTGCCAGCAGTGACCCGGAGGGATACACTGAAGCTTTCTTT	CASSDPEGYTEAFF
TRBV13	-	TRBJ1-2	-	TGTGCCAGCAGCTTATTGCGAGGTTATGGCTACACCTTC	CASSLLRGYGYTF
TRBV5-1	TRBD1	TRBJ1-1	-	TGCGCCAGCAGACCGACAGGGGCCTGGAACACTGAAGCTTTCTTT	CASRPTGAWNTEAFF
TRBV5-1	TRBD1	TRBJ1-2	-	TGCGCCAGCAGCTCAAATCCGGGACAGGGGGCCTGGGGCTACACCTTC	CASSSNPGQGAWGYTF
TRBV18	-	TRBJ2-7	-	TGTGCCAGCTCACCTTCGGGACCCCCCTCCGAGCAGTACTTC	CASSPSGPPSEQYF
TRBV7-3	-	TRBJ2-5	-	TGTGCCAGCAGCTTTAACGGGGGCCAAGAGACCCAGTACTTC	CASSFNGGQETQYF
TRBV5-4	-	TRBJ2-4	-	TGTGCCAGCAGCTTGAGGCAGGAAAACATTCAGTACTTC	CASSLRQENIQYF
TRBV9	TRBD2	TRBJ2-5	-	TGTGCCAGCAGCGAGGGGGGACTAGCGGGGCAACAAGAGACCCAGTACTTC	CASSEGGLAGQQETQYF
TRBV9	-	TRBJ2-3	-	TGTGCCAGCAGCGTAGCTTTGAGCTCTACGGGGGGCACAGATACGCAGTATTTT	CASSVALSSTGGTDTQYF
TRBV9	TRBD2	TRBJ2-1	once	TGTGCCAGCAGCGTAGTTTTAAGCGGGGGGAACTACAATGAGCAGTTCTTC	CASSVVLSGGNYNEQFF
TRBV5-1	TRBD1	TRBJ2-7	-	TGCGCCAGCAGCCTCCGACCAGGGGGCTCCTACGAGCAGTACTTC	CASSLRPGGSYEQYF
TRBV7-6	TRBD1	TRBJ2-5	-	TGTGCCAGCAGCTTAATTGCCCGTACGGGGACAGGGGGAACGGAGACCCAGTACTTC	CASSLIARTGTGGTETQYF
TRBV4-2	TRBD2	TRBJ2-1	-	TGTGCCAGCAGCCAAGATCCGGGACTAGCGGGAGAGCAGTTCTTC	CASSQDPGLAGEQFF
TRBV12-5	TRBD1	TRBJ1-5	-	TGTGCTAGTGGATTTGGTCGCCTAGGGACAGCAAATCAGCCCCAGCATTTT	CASGFGRLGTANQPQHF
TRBV14	TRBD2	TRBJ2-3	few	TGTGCCAGCAGCCAACAGACTAGCGCTCTATCCCCCCATACGCAGTATTTT	CASSQQTSALSPHTQYF
TRBV7-9	TRBD1	TRBJ2-7	-	TGTGCCAGCAGCTTAATCAGGGGGTCTTCCTACGAGCAGTACTTC	CASSLIRGSSYEQYF
TRBV11-1	TRBD1	TRBJ2-2	once	TGTGCCAGCAGCTTACCGGACAGGGGGGTGAACACCGGGGAGCTGTTTTTT	CASSLPDRGVNTGELFF
TRBV5-1	TRBD1	TRBJ2-7	-	TGCGCCAGCAGCTTGGGGACAGGGAGGTACGAGCAGTACTTC	CASSLGTGRYEQYF
TRBV6-5	TRBD1	TRBJ1-1	once	TGTGCCAGCAGTTGGGGGACAGGGAGGAGCACTGAAGCTTTCTTT	CASSWGTGRSTEAFF
TRBV5-6	TRBD1	TRBJ2-7	-	TGTGCCAGCAGCTTGGTCGACAGGGTGGACGAGCAGTACTTC	CASSLVDRVDEQYF
TRBV5-6	-	TRBJ1-3	-	TGTGCCAGCAGCTTGGGTTCCGGGGCAGCAACGACCATATATTTT	CASSLGSGAATTIYF
TRBV5-4	TRBD2	TRBJ2-7	-	TGTGCCAGCAGCTCTAGCGGGAGTCTCTCCTACGAGCAGTACTTC	CASSSSGSLSYEQYF
TRBV7-9	-	TRBJ1-2	-	TGTGCCAGCACCCTTGGGACTGGCTATGGCTACACCTTC	CASTLGTGYGYTF
TRBV6-6	TRBD1	TRBJ1-2	-	TGTGCCAGCACAATACAGGGGGCGAGGCACTATGGCTACACCTTC	CASTIQGARHYGYTF
TRBV5-4	TRBD2	TRBJ2-7	-	TGTGCCGTCCAGCTTATAGGGGAAGGACTAGCGGGAAACTACGAGCAGTACTTC	CAVQLIGEGLAGNYEQYF
TRBV21-1	-	TRBJ1-2	-	TGTGCCAGCAGCAGGAGACAGGGAAGCTATGGCTACACCTTC	CASSRRQGSYGYTF
TRBV6-5	TRBD1	TRBJ1-2	-	TGTGCCAGCAGTTACGGAGGGGGCGGCTACACCTTC	CASSYGGGGYTF
TRBV5-1	-	TRBJ1-4	-	TGCGCCAGCAGCCAAAACTCAGTGAATGAAAAACTGTTTTTT	CASSQNSVNEKLFF
TRBV29-1	TRBD1	TRBJ1-4	once	TGCAGCGTTGTCAAGGGGACAGGTGAACGAAAACTGTTTTTT	CSVVKGTGERKLFF
TRBV5-1	-	TRBJ2-4	-	TGCGCCAGCAGCTTGCCGGCAGGGGCTGGCATTCAGTACTTC	CASSLPAGAGIQYF